The next 30 T cell receptor beta chains were all read from a single sample in a study of shared T cell receptors in the human thymus. Data came from immunoSEQ multiplex PCR; TCRdb stores just in-frame clones and leaves some out. The sample shows under 700,000 clones, around three quarters of them seen only once. These records were also assigned to another study, of human thymus T cells.

Sample: thymocytes. The receptors were gathered from a boy in the first two years of life with a congenital heart defect.

This clone appeared a single time. J is TRBJ2-5 and V is TRBV12-5; 8 nucleotides line up with TRBD1. Trimming took 6 bases from V and 1 from J; bases not matched to a gene: 1. CDR3 length: 13 amino acids. Germline V CDR1 and CDR2: LGHNT, FRNRAP. CDR3: CASGGQVQETQYF. DNA of the CDR3: TGTGCTAGTGGGGGACAGGTCCAAGAGACCCAGTACTTC.

V usage is TRBV5-6 and J usage is TRBJ2-7; 11 bases agree with TRBD1. Trimming at V came to 3 bases and at J to 3 bases, leaving 8 bases not matched to a gene. Germline loops: CDR1 SGHDT, CDR2 YYEEEE. The CDR3 is made up of 16 amino acids. CDR3 DNA sequence: TGTGCCAGCAGCTCTCCCTCGGACAGGGGGCTCTACGAGCAGTACTTC. Its protein is CASSSPSDRGLYEQYF.

The J gene is TRBJ1-4, the V gene TRBV5-1, with 9 positions matching TRBD1. CDR3 size: 15 residues. Looked up from germline, CDR1 is SGHRS and CDR2 is YFSETQ. Trimming cost V 5 bases and J 7 bases; bases outside gene matches: 9. This CDR3 is CASSPLTGGGEKLFF. Here the CDR3 DNA reads TGCGCCAGCAGTCCCCTGACAGGGGGAGGTGAAAAACTGTTTTTT.

The chain combines TRBV21-1 with TRBJ2-1; TRBD2, the table's D call, was not compared with the DNA. TRBV21-1 is shown as a pseudogene. The CDR3 contains 15 residues. The CDR3 DNA reads TGTGCCAGCAGCAATAGCGGGAGGGCCGGGAATGAGCAGTTCTTC. Translated: CASSNSGRAGNEQFF.

The rearrangement links TRBV27 to TRBJ2-3; TRBD2 agrees at 12 bases. Germline V gene lookup returns CDR1 MNHEY and CDR2 SMNVEV (reference sequence). V shed 9 bases, J shed 1 base, and the junction held 5 bases outside the gene matches. The CDR3 has 15 amino acids. DNA of the CDR3: TGTGCCAGTACCCCTAGCGGGAGGGGCACAGATACGCAGTATTTT. It encodes CASTPSGRGTDTQYF.

The chain carries TRBV29-1 and TRBJ2-1; 8 bases are a match to TRBD1. CDR3 size: 14 residues. CDR1 is SQVTM, CDR2 ANQGSEA, per germline. V shed 6 bases and J 5 bases; nucleotides not matched to a gene: 9. CDR3 nucleotides: TGCAGCGTCCGGGGCAGGGGGCTAAACAATGAGCAGTTCTTC. Amino acid sequence: CSVRGRGLNNEQFF.

The V gene is TRBV12-5, the J gene TRBJ2-1; D perhaps matches TRBD1 (6 bases). Deletions cut 3 bases from V and 0 bases from J, with 15 bases between. Germline CDR1 and CDR2: LGHNT and FRNRAP. CDR3 length equals 17 residues. The chain's CDR3 is CASGLYRDASSYNEQFF. The CDR3 nucleotides are TGTGCTAGTGGTTTATACAGGGACGCTAGCTCCTACAATGAGCAGTTCTTC.

With respect to this clone: Germline and junction disagree at one end, which may indicate a read error. The rearrangement links TRBV28 to TRBJ1-1; 7 bases agree with TRBD1. Germline loops: CDR1 MDHEN, CDR2 SYDVKM. The CDR3 covers 15 residues. The CDR3 loop reads CASSSRGTANPEAFF. The CDR3 region has the DNA TGTGCCAGCAGTTCGCGTGGGACAGCGAACCCTGAAGCTTTCTTT.

The V call is TRBV4-2, the J call TRBJ2-2; 8 bases fit TRBD2. The CDR3 totals 19 residues. J was trimmed by 1 base and V by 4 bases; bases with no gene match: 14. The germline V gene has CDR1 LGHNA and CDR2 YNFKEQ. The chain's CDR3 is CASSPTPGGSGKNTGELFF. The CDR3 bases are TGTGCCAGCAGCCCCACACCGGGGGGTAGCGGGAAGAACACCGGGGAGCTGTTTTTT.

The gene calls are TRBV30 and TRBJ2-3, with a weak D call TRBD2 (6 bases). Deletions cut 8 bases from V and 3 bases from J, with 18 bases between. This CDR3 has 14 amino acids. The germline V gene has CDR1 GTSNPN and CDR2 SVGIG (reference sequence). CDR3 region: CARGAGGVTDTQYF. The CDR3 coding sequence is TGTGCCCGAGGGGCAGGAGGGGTGACAGATACGCAGTATTTT.

V is TRBV30 and J is TRBJ2-7; D remains ambiguous. The germline V and J ends were trimmed by 3 bases and 1 base, with 7 bases remaining between them. This CDR3 spans 12 amino acids. Germline assignment: CDR1 GTSNPN and CDR2 SVGIG (reference sequence). DNA of the CDR3: TGTGCCTGGAGGCACATGTCCTACGAGCAGTACTTC. Protein product: CAWRHMSYEQYF.

The count of this clone is one. The chain joins TRBV28 to TRBJ2-5; 7 bases are a match to TRBD2. J was trimmed by 2 bases and V by 5 bases; bases with no gene match: 14. Germline loops: CDR1 MDHEN, CDR2 SYDVKM. This CDR3 has 17 residues. CDR3 nucleotide sequence: TGTGCCAGCAGTCCCCATGAGGTGGGAGGGGAGCAAGAGACCCAGTACTTC. Its translation: CASSPHEVGGEQETQYF.

The chain uses TRBV27 and TRBJ2-3; TRBD2 aligns across 16 bases. With 11 bases clipped from V and 0 bases from J, the junction kept 11 bases outside the gene matches. This CDR3 spans 18 amino acids. Germline CDR1 MNHEY, CDR2 SMNVEV (reference sequence). The CDR3 DNA follows: TGTGCCCGACCTGCCGGGACTAGCGGGAGGGGGAGCACAGATACGCAGTATTTT. It codes for CARPAGTSGRGSTDTQYF.

The genes are TRBV2 and TRBJ2-1; TRBD2 aligns across 12 bases. The CDR3 loop spans 16 amino acids. The V and J ends lost 3 bases and 9 bases, in that order; junction bases with no gene match: 9. In germline, CDR1 is SNHLY, CDR2 FYNNEI. The CDR3 sequence is CASSENWTSGITEQFF. The DNA for the CDR3 is TGTGCCAGCAGTGAGAATTGGACTAGCGGGATCACTGAGCAGTTCTTC. Full variable domain (remainder filled in from reference TRBV2 and TRBJ2-1): EPEVTQTPSHQVTQMGQEVILRCVPISNHLYFYWYRQILGQKVEFLVSFYNNEISEKSEIFDDQFSVERPDGSNFTLKIRSTKLEDSAMYFCASSENWTSGITEQFFGPGTRLTVL.

The gene calls are TRBV21-1 and TRBJ2-7; the DNA was not compared with TRBD2, the D call given in the table. TRBV21-1 is listed as a pseudogene. The CDR3 extends over 16 amino acids. CDR3 amino acids: CASSKIRLAGYHEQYF. In DNA, the CDR3 is TGTGCCAGCAGCAAAATAAGACTAGCGGGATACCACGAGCAGTACTTC.

The chain couples TRBV7-2 to TRBJ2-5; 16 bases map to TRBD2. The CDR3 is made up of 17 amino acids. Germline trimming cut 3 bases from V and 0 bases from J; bases unmatched to any gene: 1. Germline CDR1 reads SGHTA; CDR2 reads FQGNSA. Written as DNA, the CDR3 is TGTGCCAGCAGCTTGGGGACTAGCGGGAGGGACCAAGAGACCCAGTACTTC. This translates into CASSLGTSGRDQETQYF. The entire variable domain, with the rest obtained from reference TRBV7-2 and TRBJ2-5, is as follows: GAGVSQSPSNKVTEKGKDVELRCDPISGHTALYWYRQSLGQGLEFLIYFQGNSAPDKSGLPSDRFSAERTGGSVSTLTIQRTQQEDSAVYLCASSLGTSGRDQETQYFGPGTRLLVL.

This chain uses TRBV21-1 with TRBJ1-2; the table's D call, TRBD1, was not checked against the DNA. TRBV21-1 is a recognized pseudogene. This CDR3 has 12 amino acids. The CDR3 region is CASSSGDLGYTF. The CDR3 bases are TGTGCCAGCAGCTCAGGGGACCTGGGCTACACCTTC.

This chain uses TRBV25-1 with TRBJ2-1; 16 bases are a match to TRBD2. Losses at the gene ends were 4 bases for V and 8 bases for J; bases not matched to a gene: 5. Germline-derived CDR1 and CDR2 are MGHDK and SYGVNS. The CDR3 spans 16 residues. CDR3 DNA: TGTGCCAGCAGTGCGGGACTAGCGGGAGGGATCCATGAGCAGTTCTTC. Protein: CASSAGLAGGIHEQFF.

CDR3 sequence reads: CASSETGRDQPQHF. DNA for the CDR3: TGTGCCAGCAGTGAAACAGGGAGGGATCAGCCCCAGCATTTT. The chain carries TRBV25-1 and TRBJ1-5, with TRBD1 as a possible D gene (6 bases). Germline-derived CDR1 and CDR2 are MGHDK and SYGVNS. Deletions cut 2 bases from V and 5 bases from J, with 10 bases between. This CDR3 is 14 amino acids long. Using reference TRBV25-1 and TRBJ1-5 for the parts outside the CDR3, the full variable domain is EADIYQTPRYLVIGTGKKITLECSQTMGHDKMYWYQQDPGMELHLIHYSYGVNSTEKGDLSSESTVSRIRTEHFPLTLESARPSHTSQYLCASSETGRDQPQHFGDGTRLSIL.

The chain joins TRBV4-3 to TRBJ2-2; D remains unclear. There are 16 residues in the CDR3. The ends were cut back, 1 base at V and 0 bases at J, with 9 bases in the middle. Germline V gene sequence: CDR1 LGHNA, CDR2 YSLEER. CDR3 region: CASSQAPNANTGELFF. In DNA form, the CDR3 reads TGCGCCAGCAGCCAAGCCCCTAACGCGAACACCGGGGAGCTGTTTTTT.

The chain joins TRBV5-4 to TRBJ2-1, with 7 bases fitting TRBD1. Germline V gene lookup returns CDR1 SGHNT and CDR2 YYREEE (reference sequence). The CDR3 has 14 residues. V was pared by 4 bases and J by 7 bases, with 8 bases of the junction left unmatched. CDR3 amino acids: CASSLIQGTNEQFF. CDR3 nucleotides: TGTGCCAGCAGCCTGATACAGGGGACGAATGAGCAGTTCTTC.

The chain employs TRBV7-2 and TRBJ2-5; a possible D gene is TRBD1 (5 bases). Germline values: CDR1 SGHTA, CDR2 FQGNSA. V lost 5 bases to trimming and J lost 1 base, with 11 bases between them. The CDR3 covers 14 residues. The CDR3 reads CASSTHRLQETQYF. In nucleotides, the CDR3 is TGTGCCAGCAGCACTCACAGGCTCCAAGAGACCCAGTACTTC.

This chain links TRBV7-9 with TRBJ2-4; D perhaps matches TRBD2 (5 bases). CDR3 length equals 16 residues. Germline assignment: CDR1 SEHNR and CDR2 FQNEAQ (reference sequence). V was clipped by 2 bases and J by 3 bases, with 14 bases between them. For the CDR3, the DNA is TGTGCCAGCAGCTTATCCCGGAGGACCGGCAAAAACATTCAGTACTTC. Encoded protein: CASSLSRRTGKNIQYF.

This chain connects TRBV5-6 to TRBJ1-5; a weak D match, TRBD1 (5 bases). Per the germline V gene, CDR1 is SGHDT and CDR2 is YYEEEE. Between the trimmed V and J ends, which lost 0 bases and 6 bases, there was a span of 13 bases. This CDR3 region has 15 residues. The CDR3 DNA follows: TGTGCCAGCAGCTTGGGGCCAGGGTACGGTCAGCCCCAGCATTTT. This sequence encodes CASSLGPGYGQPQHF.

The chain has TRBV10-3 and TRBJ2-1, with 13 bases that match TRBD2. Trimming took 4 bases from V and 8 from J; bases not matched to a gene: 11. Germline assignment: CDR1 ENHRY and CDR2 SYGVKD. CDR3 size: 17 residues. The CDR3 DNA reads as TGTGCCATCAGTGCCAGGACTAGCGGGAGACCCCAGGATGAGCAGTTCTTC. Amino acids: CAISARTSGRPQDEQFF.

In regard to this clone: An end of the junction differs from the germline gene, which may be a read error. The V gene is TRBV6-5, the J gene TRBJ2-1, with 10 bases that match TRBD2. The germline V gene has CDR1 MNHEY and CDR2 SVGAGI. This CDR3 region has 13 residues. DNA for the CDR3: TGTGCCAGCAGTTACAGGCTAGCGGGGGCCCGAGTCTTC. It codes for CASSYRLAGARVF.

V is TRBV19 and J is TRBJ1-1, with D maybe TRBD1 (5 bases). The germline V gene has CDR1 LNHDA and CDR2 SQIVND (reference sequence). This CDR3 has 15 residues. V lost 8 bases and J lost 0, with 16 bases in between. The CDR3 coding sequence is TGTGCCAGTTCGCAGGGTGGTATTATGAACACTGAAGCTTTCTTT. Translated: CASSQGGIMNTEAFF. The entire variable domain, with the rest obtained from reference TRBV19 and TRBJ1-1, is as follows: DGGITQSPKYLFRKEGQNVTLSCEQNLNHDAMYWYRQDPGQGLRLIYYSQIVNDFQKGDIAEGYSVSREKKESFPLTVTSAQKNPTAFYLCASSQGGIMNTEAFFGQGTRLTVV.

The rearrangement uses TRBV9 and TRBJ2-3, with TRBD2 identical over 7 bases. There are 16 residues in the CDR3. V lost 0 bases and J lost 2; bases outside the gene matches: 6. Germline-derived CDR1 and CDR2 are SGDLS and YYNGEE. CDR3 protein: CASSVAPGLDTDTQYF. In nucleotides, the CDR3 is TGTGCCAGCAGCGTAGCTCCCGGACTAGACACAGATACGCAGTATTTT.

A remark on this clone: This same CDR3 is encoded by further DNA sequences in the sample. This rearrangement joins TRBV28 to TRBJ2-1; TRBD2 matches at 7 bases. The V and J ends lost 2 bases and 0 bases, in that order; junction bases with no gene match: 1. The germline V gene encodes CDR1 MDHEN and CDR2 SYDVKM. This CDR3 comprises 15 residues. The CDR3 coding sequence is TGTGCCAGCAGTTTACGCGGGAGCTCCTACAATGAGCAGTTCTTC. Encoded protein: CASSLRGSSYNEQFF.

Regarding this clone: Other nucleotide sequences from this sample produce the same CDR3. The rearrangement joins TRBV20-1 to TRBJ2-7; D is perhaps TRBD1 (5 bases). The CDR3 is 10 residues long. In germline, CDR1 is DFQATT, CDR2 SNEGSKA (reference sequence). V lost 5 bases and J lost 3, with 5 bases in between. CDR3 amino acids: CSAQGYEQYF. For the CDR3, the DNA is TGCAGTGCTCAGGGCTACGAGCAGTACTTC.